This TCR beta chain derives from a study of shared clonotypes between healthy human individuals. Findings and caveats of the study: Only blood samples were collected, and tissue repertoires likely differ.

Assay: immunoSEQ multiplex PCR; the TCRdb copy retains only in-frame clones and omits some. The sample lists around 480,000 clones, about three quarters occurring once. Germline CDR1 and CDR2: SQVTM and ANQGSEA. The CDR3 spans 13 residues. The V end was cut by 1 base, the J end by 6 bases, with 13 bases between. As concerns this clone: Its antigen is still unknown.

The sequence derives from a woman aged 40 to 50 in good health. Some clones in this sample may be carry-over from other donors' samples. Sequencing was done on a sample of PBMCs. This chain joins TRBV29-1 and TRBJ2-7; D is perhaps TRBD2 (6 bases). Here the CDR3 reads CSVEGGLISEQYF. The CDR3 DNA sequence: TGCAGCGTTGAAGGGGGACTTATCAGCGAGCAGTACTTC.